Listed here are 2 T cell receptor beta chains from one sample, sequenced in a study of cytomegalovirus exposure and HLA in healthy donors. The PCR used 60 Vbeta and 13 Jbeta primers. The repertoire was sequenced with immunoSEQ multiplex PCR; TCRdb's copy has only in-frame clones and lacks some. This table holds around 300,000 clones, 80% to 90% found once. The sequencing input was PBMCs. Every receptor here comes from a woman in her 40s in good health and CMV-seropositive.

This chain joins TRBV30 and TRBJ1-1; 7 nucleotides line up with TRBD1. The V gene's germline CDR1 is GTSNPN and CDR2 SVGIG (reference sequence). Trimming at V came to 2 bases and at J to 1 base, leaving 4 bases not matched to a gene. The CDR3 runs 14 residues. The CDR3 region is CAWSLNRGNTEAFF. The DNA for the CDR3 is TGTGCCTGGAGTTTGAACAGGGGGAACACTGAAGCTTTCTTT.

The chain carries TRBV30 and TRBJ1-1; maybe TRBD1 (5 bases). Deletions cut 5 bases from V and 4 bases from J, with 17 bases between. The CDR3 is made up of 14 amino acids. Germline lookup yields CDR1 GTSNPN and CDR2 SVGIG (reference sequence). This chain's CDR3 is CAWGTRGRTTEAFF. CDR3 in DNA: TGTGCCTGGGGGACTAGGGGCCGGACCACTGAAGCTTTCTTT.